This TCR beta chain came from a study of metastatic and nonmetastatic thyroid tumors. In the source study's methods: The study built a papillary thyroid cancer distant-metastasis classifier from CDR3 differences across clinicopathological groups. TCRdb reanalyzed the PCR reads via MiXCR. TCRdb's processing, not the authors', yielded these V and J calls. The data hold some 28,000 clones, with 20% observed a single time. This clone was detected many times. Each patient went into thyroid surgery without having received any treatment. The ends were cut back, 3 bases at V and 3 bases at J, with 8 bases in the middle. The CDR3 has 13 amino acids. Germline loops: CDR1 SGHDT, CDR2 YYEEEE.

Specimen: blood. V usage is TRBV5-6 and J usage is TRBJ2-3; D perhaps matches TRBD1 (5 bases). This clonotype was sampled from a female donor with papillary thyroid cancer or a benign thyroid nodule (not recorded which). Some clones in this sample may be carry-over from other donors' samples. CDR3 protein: CASSWTNTDTQYF. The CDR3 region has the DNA TGTGCCAGCAGCTGGACAAATACAGATACGCAGTATTTT.